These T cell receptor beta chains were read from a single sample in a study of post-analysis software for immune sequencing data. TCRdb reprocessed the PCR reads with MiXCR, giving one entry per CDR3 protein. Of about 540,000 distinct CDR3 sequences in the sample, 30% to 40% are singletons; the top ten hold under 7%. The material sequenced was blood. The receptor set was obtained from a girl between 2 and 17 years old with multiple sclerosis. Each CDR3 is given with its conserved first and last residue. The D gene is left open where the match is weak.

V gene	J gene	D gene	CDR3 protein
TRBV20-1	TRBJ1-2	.	CSATRGINGYTF
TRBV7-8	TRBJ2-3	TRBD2	CASSSGPGLAGVDTQYF
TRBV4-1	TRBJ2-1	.	CASSQQDPHSSYNEQFF
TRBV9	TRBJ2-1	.	CASSASRGDNEQFF
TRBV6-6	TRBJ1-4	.	CASFPGPDKEKLFF
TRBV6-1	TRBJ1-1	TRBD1	CASSEWGRTGITEAFF
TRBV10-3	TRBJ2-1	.	CAIQASTNNEQFF
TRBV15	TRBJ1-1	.	CATSRTRTGNTEAFF
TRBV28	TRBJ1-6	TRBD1	CASSSGAGTGGSPLHF
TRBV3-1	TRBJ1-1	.	CASSQGDTEAFF
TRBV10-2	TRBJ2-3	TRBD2	CASTGTSGRTDTQYF
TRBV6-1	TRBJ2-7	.	CASSEVHTYEQYF
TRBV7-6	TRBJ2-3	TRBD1	CASSRPGFRDRGTDTQYF
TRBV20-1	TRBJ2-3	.	CSATGTFWGTDTQYF
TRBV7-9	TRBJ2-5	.	CASSPLGGGLQETQYF
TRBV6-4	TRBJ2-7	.	CASTHEGVSYEQYF
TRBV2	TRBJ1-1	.	CASRFMNTEAFF
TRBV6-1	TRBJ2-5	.	CASGTGGIQETQYF